These 10 T cell receptor beta chains were all obtained from the same sample, sequenced in a study of T-cell memory formation after mild COVID-19. Each CDR3 protein is one row after TCRdb ran MiXCR on the 5' RACE reads. Counted here are fewer than 200,000 distinct CDR3 sequences, about 18% occurring once; the ten biggest clones make up roughly 4%. Input material: PBMCs or a T cell subset sorted from them (not recorded which). The receptors were sampled from a man aged 18 to 30 who had mild COVID-19 (a few samples of this study predate the infection). Cell type and time point are not known.

This chain uses TRBV11-2 with TRBJ2-7; D not resolved. Per germline, CDR1 SGHAT and CDR2 FQNNGV. V was cut by 1 base and J by 1 base, with 8 bases left in between. The CDR3 contains 14 residues. CDR3 loop: CASSLGQLSYEQYV. The CDR3 bases are TGTGCCAGCAGCTTAGGCCAGCTTTCCTACGAGCAGTACGTC.

This clonotype was seen a few times. The J gene is TRBJ1-5, the V gene TRBV24-1; possibly TRBD1 for D (5 bases). Germline lookup yields CDR1 KGHDR and CDR2 SFDVKD. The CDR3 runs to 17 residues. Trimming removed 2 bases from V and 0 bases from J, with 13 bases in between. The CDR3, as DNA: TGTGCCACCAGTGATTCCACGACAGCGTATAGCAATCAGCCCCAGCATTTT. Its translation is CATSDSTTAYSNQPQHF.

The chain employs TRBV5-1 and TRBJ2-3, with D possibly matching TRBD2 (6 bases). V dropped 5 bases and J dropped 0 bases, with 10 bases sitting between them. Germline-derived CDR1 and CDR2 are SGHRS and YFSETQ. The CDR3 spans 14 residues. The CDR3 bases are TGCGCCAGCAGGGAGGGCCGAAGCACAGATACGCAGTATTTT. It specifies CASREGRSTDTQYF.

This clonotype was recorded at least ten times. This rearrangement joins TRBV15 to TRBJ2-7; D remains unclear. V gave up 0 bases and J gave up 6 bases, with 9 bases separating them. The CDR3 length is 13 residues. The V gene's germline CDR1 is LNHNV and CDR2 YYDKDF (reference sequence). CDR3: CATSRDPMREQYF. The CDR3, as DNA: TGTGCCACCAGCAGAGATCCAATGCGCGAGCAGTACTTC.

This clonotype was detected a few times. This sequence joins TRBV7-2 and TRBJ2-6; 8 bases are a match to TRBD1. CDR1 is SGHTA and CDR2 is FQGNSA in the germline V gene. V dropped 3 bases and J dropped 3; count of bases not matched to a gene: 4. The CDR3 has 16 residues. CDR3 DNA: TGTGCCAGCAGCTTGGACAGGGCCATTGGGGCCAACGTCCTGACTTTC. Translating gives CASSLDRAIGANVLTF.

At least ten counts were recorded for this clonotype. V usage is TRBV12-3 or TRBV12-4 and J usage is TRBJ2-1; 11 nucleotides agree with TRBD2. The CDR3 totals 15 residues. V trimming: 3 bases; J trimming: 9 bases; junction bases outside the gene matches: 7. The CDR3 is CASSFRLAGLGEQFF. The CDR3 nucleotides are TGTGCCAGCAGTTTCAGACTAGCGGGACTAGGTGAGCAGTTCTTC.

V usage is TRBV7-2 and J usage is TRBJ1-3; weak D call: TRBD1 (6 bases). Trimming cost V 6 bases and J 2 bases, with 8 bases left between them. Germline loops: CDR1 SGHTA, CDR2 FQGNSA. The CDR3 sequence is 13 residues long. The CDR3 loop reads CASSTGTGNTIYF. The CDR3, as DNA: TGTGCCAGCAGTACAGGGACTGGAAACACCATATATTTT.

This clonotype has ten or more counts. The chain has TRBV2 and TRBJ2-5, with no clear D. CDR3 length: 13 residues. Between the trimmed V and J ends, which lost 7 bases and 0 bases, there was a span of 9 bases. Germline CDR1 reads SNHLY; CDR2 reads FYNNEI. CDR3 protein: CASNQLDQETQYF. CDR3 in DNA: TGTGCCAGCAATCAGCTAGACCAAGAGACCCAGTACTTC.

This clonotype has just a few counts. This chain connects TRBV3-1 to TRBJ2-3; D is undetermined. Germline V gene sequence: CDR1 LGHDT, CDR2 YNNKEL (reference sequence). This CDR3 is 14 amino acids long. V dropped 0 bases and J dropped 6 bases, with 10 bases sitting between them. The CDR3 region is CASSQDWARDTQYF. The DNA of the CDR3 is TGTGCCAGCAGCCAAGATTGGGCCCGCGATACGCAGTATTTT.

This clonotype was recorded a few times. The chain links TRBV6-1 to TRBJ1-5, with D unclear. Germline values: CDR1 MNHNS, CDR2 SASEGT. V lost 4 bases and J lost 0, with 10 bases in between. This CDR3 is built from 15 residues. CDR3 residues: CASSGSSYSNQPQHF. In nucleotides, the CDR3 is TGTGCCAGCAGTGGTTCCAGTTATAGCAATCAGCCCCAGCATTTT.